The text below deals with one T cell receptor beta chain. This sample is part of a study of technical replicates of blood from a few donors. CDR3 length: 15 amino acids. V was pared by 1 base and J by 6 bases, with 4 bases of the junction left unmatched. Looked up from germline, CDR1 is SQVTM and CDR2 is ANQGSEA. TCRdb keeps only in-frame clones here, not all; method: immunoSEQ multiplex PCR. Of 75,000 to 95,000 clones in the sample, around 96% were seen once. The V and J genes are TRBV29-1 and TRBJ2-1; TRBD2 matches 12 bases. This receptor was obtained from a human donor in good health. Material for sequencing was T cells isolated from PBMCs. CDR3 bases: TGCAGCGTTGAAGGAAGGACTAGCGGGATCAATGAGCAGTTCTTC. Amino acid sequence: CSVEGRTSGINEQFF.